The present entry profiles one T cell receptor beta chain with its context. Trimming cost V 1 base and J 3 bases; bases outside gene matches: 5. CDR1 and CDR2 from the germline V gene are SGHDN and FVKESK. The CDR3 is 16 amino acids. The data are from a study of shared T cell receptors in the human thymus. Produced via immunoSEQ multiplex PCR; TCRdb's table is partial and in-frame only. The table records approximately 400,000 clones, around 93% of them present only once. The chain employs TRBV14 and TRBJ2-3, with TRBD2 matching over 9 bases. The receptor comes from a human donor. Sequencing used thymocytes. The CDR3 bases are TGTGCCAGCAGCCAAGTTCGTCTAGCGGGAACAGATACGCAGTATTTT. It is translated as CASSQVRLAGTDTQYF.